This T cell receptor (beta chain) stems from a study of brain T cells in children with intractable seizures. Data came from immunoSEQ multiplex PCR; TCRdb stores just in-frame clones and leaves some out. The data contain some 76,000 clones, about 93% of them seen just once; the ten biggest clones take up approximately 1.4%. The sequence was collected from a boy under two years old with tuberous sclerosis and intractable seizures. The specimen was peripheral blood, collected at surgery.

CDR3 DNA sequence: TGTGCCACCAGTGATCCGACTAGCGGAGGCTACAATGAGCAGTTCTTC. It specifies CATSDPTSGGYNEQFF. J is TRBJ2-1 and V is TRBV24-1, with 9 bases lining up with TRBD2. Germline V gene data show CDR1 as KGHDR and CDR2 as SFDVKD. This CDR3 spans 16 amino acids. Germline trimming cut 3 bases from V and 3 bases from J; bases unmatched to any gene: 5.